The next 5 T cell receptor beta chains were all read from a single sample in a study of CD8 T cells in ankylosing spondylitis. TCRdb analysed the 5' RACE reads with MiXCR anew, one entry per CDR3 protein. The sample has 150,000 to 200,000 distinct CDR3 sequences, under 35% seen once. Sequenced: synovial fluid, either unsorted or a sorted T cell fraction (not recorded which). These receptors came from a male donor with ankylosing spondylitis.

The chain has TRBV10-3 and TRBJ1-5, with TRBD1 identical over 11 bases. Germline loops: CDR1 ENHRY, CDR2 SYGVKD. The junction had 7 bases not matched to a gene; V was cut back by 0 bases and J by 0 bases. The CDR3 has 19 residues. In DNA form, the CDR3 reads TGTGCCATCAGTGAGTCGGGGGACAGGGGGACTTTTAGCAATCAGCCCCAGCATTTT. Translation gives CAISESGDRGTFSNQPQHF.

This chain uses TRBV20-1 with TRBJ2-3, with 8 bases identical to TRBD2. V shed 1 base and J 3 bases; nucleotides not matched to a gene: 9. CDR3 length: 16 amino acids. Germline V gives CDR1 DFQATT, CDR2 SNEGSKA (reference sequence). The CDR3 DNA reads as TGCAGTGCTAGAGTGGACGGGAGGGCCCTTACAGATACGCAGTATTTT. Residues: CSARVDGRALTDTQYF.

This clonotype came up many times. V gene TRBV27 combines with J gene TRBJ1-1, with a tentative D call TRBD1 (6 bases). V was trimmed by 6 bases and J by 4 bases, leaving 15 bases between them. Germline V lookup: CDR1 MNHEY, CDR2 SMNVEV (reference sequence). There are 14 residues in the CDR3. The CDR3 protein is CASSPGGRSTEAFF. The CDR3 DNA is TGTGCCAGCAGCCCCGGGGGGCGAAGCACTGAAGCTTTCTTT.

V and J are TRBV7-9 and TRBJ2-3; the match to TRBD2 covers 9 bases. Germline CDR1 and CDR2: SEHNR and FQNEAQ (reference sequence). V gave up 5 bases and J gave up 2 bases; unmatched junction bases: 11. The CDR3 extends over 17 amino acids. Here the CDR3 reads CASSLRGGGGATDTQYF. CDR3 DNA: TGTGCCAGCAGCCTTCGTGGAGGCGGGGGGGCCACAGATACGCAGTATTTT.

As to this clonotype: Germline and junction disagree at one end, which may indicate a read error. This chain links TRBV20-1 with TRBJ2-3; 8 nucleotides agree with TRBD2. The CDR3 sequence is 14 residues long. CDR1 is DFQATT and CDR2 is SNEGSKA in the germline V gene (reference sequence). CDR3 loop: CSAIAGTSTDTQYF. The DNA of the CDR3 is TGCAGCGCTATAGCGGGAACCAGCACAGATACGCAGTATTTT.